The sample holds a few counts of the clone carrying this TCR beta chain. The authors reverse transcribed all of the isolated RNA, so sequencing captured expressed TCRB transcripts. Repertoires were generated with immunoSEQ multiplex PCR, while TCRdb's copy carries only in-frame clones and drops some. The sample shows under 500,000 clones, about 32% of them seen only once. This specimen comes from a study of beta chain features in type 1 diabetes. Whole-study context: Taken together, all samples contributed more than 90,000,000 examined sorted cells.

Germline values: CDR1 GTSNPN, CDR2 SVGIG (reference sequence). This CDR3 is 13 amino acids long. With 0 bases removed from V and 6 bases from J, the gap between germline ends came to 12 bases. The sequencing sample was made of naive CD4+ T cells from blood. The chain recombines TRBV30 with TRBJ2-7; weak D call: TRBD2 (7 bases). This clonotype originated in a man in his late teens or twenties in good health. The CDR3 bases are TGTGCCTGGAGTGTTTACGCGGGGGCCGAGCAGTACTTC. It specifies CAWSVYAGAEQYF.